Each of the 13 T cell receptor beta chains below was sequenced from the same sample in a study of cytomegalovirus exposure and HLA in healthy donors (dated by TCRdb to 2016 to 2017). The library was prepared using the immunoSEQ multiplex PCR assay. For the multiplex PCR, a mixture combining 60 forward primers for TCR Vbeta segments and 13 reverse primers for TCR Jbeta segments was used. The source is immuneACCESS, and TCRdb retained only in-frame sequences with V and J called. Part of the clones is not carried over; for the studies checked, unresolved V genes explain less than half of this, and the remainder is unexplained. This sample lists hundreds of thousands of clones; 77% were detected once. Roughly 2.5% of the sample is taken by the ten largest. The specimen was PBMCs. All receptors come from a woman in her sixties or seventies in good health and CMV-seropositive.

The gene calls are TRBV7-3 and TRBJ1-1, with TRBD1 identical over 8 bases. Germline V lookup: CDR1 SGHTA, CDR2 FQGTGA. V shed 3 bases, J shed 1 base, and the junction held 1 base outside the gene matches. The CDR3 is 14 residues long. In nucleotides, the CDR3 is TGTGCCAGCAGCTTGGGACAGGCGAACACTGAAGCTTTCTTT. Protein sequence: CASSLGQANTEAFF.

The chain is built from TRBV19 and TRBJ1-4; a possible D gene is TRBD1 (6 bases). Trimming pared 5 bases from V and 4 bases from J, leaving 14 bases between. Germline V gene data show CDR1 as LNHDA and CDR2 as SQIVND (reference sequence). The length of the CDR3 is 15 residues. This chain's CDR3 is CASSAPWTDNEKLFF. CDR3 DNA sequence: TGTGCCAGTAGTGCCCCCTGGACAGATAATGAAAAACTGTTTTTT.

The chain carries TRBV18 and TRBJ2-4; tentatively, D is TRBD1 (5 bases). CDR1 KGHSH and CDR2 LQKENI come from the germline V gene. The V gene lost 3 bases and the J gene lost 5 bases, with 20 bases spanning the gap. The CDR3 sequence is 17 residues long. In DNA form, the CDR3 reads TGTGCCAGCTCACCCCTCTACGACAGTACCAGAGAAAACATTCAGTACTTC. This sequence encodes CASSPLYDSTRENIQYF.

About this clone: Other nucleotide sequences in the sample specify the same CDR3. The rearrangement joins TRBV7-9 to TRBJ2-5; 7 bases agree with TRBD2. The CDR3 runs to 14 residues. The V and J ends lost 0 bases and 5 bases, in that order; junction bases with no gene match: 3. The germline CDR1 and CDR2 sequences are SEHNR and FQNEAQ (reference sequence). CDR3 amino acids: CASSLAGAGETQYF. The CDR3 DNA is TGTGCCAGCAGCTTAGCGGGAGCGGGGGAGACCCAGTACTTC.

This clone occurred a few times. This chain uses TRBV2 with TRBJ1-2, with a possible D match to TRBD1 (5 bases). The germline V gene has CDR1 SNHLY and CDR2 FYNNEI. V was pared by 0 bases and J by 8 bases, with 10 bases between. The CDR3 is made up of 13 amino acids. The CDR3 spells CASSEAPGHGYTF. The CDR3 coding sequence is TGTGCCAGCAGTGAAGCCCCAGGGCACGGCTACACCTTC. Filled out from reference TRBV2 and TRBJ1-2, the complete variable domain reads EPEVTQTPSHQVTQMGQEVILRCVPISNHLYFYWYRQILGQKVEFLVSFYNNEISEKSEIFDDQFSVERPDGSNFTLKIRSTKLEDSAMYFCASSEAPGHGYTFGSGTRLTVV.

This clone was recorded a few times. The chain is built from TRBV9 and TRBJ2-3; 7 bases are a match to TRBD2. CDR3 size: 15 residues. CDR1 is SGDLS and CDR2 is YYNGEE in the germline V gene. V trimming: 2 bases; J trimming: 1 base; junction bases outside the gene matches: 4. The CDR3 region is CASSVGGRGTDTQYF. The DNA for the CDR3 is TGTGCCAGCAGCGTGGGGGGGAGGGGCACAGATACGCAGTATTTT.

In the case of this clone: Other nucleotide sequences in the sample specify the same CDR3. V gene TRBV28 combines with J gene TRBJ1-3; TRBD1 matches at 7 bases. Germline CDR1 reads MDHEN; CDR2 reads SYDVKM. The V and J ends lost 5 bases and 4 bases, in that order; junction bases with no gene match: 5. The CDR3 contains 14 residues. CDR3 coding DNA: TGTGCCAGCAGTCTCGACAGGGCGGGAAACACCATATATTTT. Amino acid sequence: CASSLDRAGNTIYF.

The chain joins TRBV7-2 to TRBJ2-5, with 7 bases that match TRBD2. The CDR3 is 13 residues long. The V segment lost 3 bases and the J segment 10 bases; nucleotides outside the gene matches: 8. CDR1 SGHTA and CDR2 FQGNSA come from the germline V gene. The CDR3 region is CASSLERGGLQYF. CDR3 nucleotide sequence: TGTGCCAGCAGCTTGGAGCGGGGTGGGCTCCAGTACTTC. The whole variable domain, filled in from reference TRBV7-2 and TRBJ2-5, reads GAGVSQSPSNKVTEKGKDVELRCDPISGHTALYWYRQSLGQGLEFLIYFQGNSAPDKSGLPSDRFSAERTGGSVSTLTIQRTQQEDSAVYLCASSLERGGLQYFGPGTRLLVL.

This clone was recorded only once. At one of its ends the junction is not consistent with the germline gene, which may arise from a read error. The chain is built from TRBV7-9 and TRBJ1-4, with D perhaps matching TRBD1 (5 bases). The CDR3 contains 16 residues. Germline lookup yields CDR1 SEHNR and CDR2 FQNEAQ (reference sequence). CDR3 in amino acids: CSSSPPRGSSNEKLFF. CDR3 nucleotide sequence: TGTTCCAGCAGCCCCCCCCGGGGGTCGAGTAATGAAAAACTGTTTTTT.

The chain couples TRBV7-8 to TRBJ2-1, with 11 bases matching TRBD2. The CDR3 totals 18 residues. After removal of 0 bases from V and 6 bases from J, the junction contained 10 bases not matched to a gene. CDR1 is SGHVS, CDR2 FQNEAQ, per germline. CDR3 sequence: CASSLALPTSGRLNEQFF. The CDR3 nucleotides read TGTGCCAGCAGCTTAGCGCTACCCACTAGCGGGAGACTCAATGAGCAGTTCTTC. Full variable domain (outside the CDR3, taken from reference TRBV7-8 and TRBJ2-1): GAGVSQSPRYKVAKRGQDVALRCDPISGHVSLFWYQQALGQGPEFLTYFQNEAQLDKSGLPSDRFFAERPEGSVSTLKIQRTQQEDSAVYLCASSLALPTSGRLNEQFFGPGTRLTVL.

This rearrangement joins TRBV29-1 to TRBJ1-4; D is unclear. V shed 5 bases and J shed 2 bases, with 9 bases lying between them. The CDR3 length is 13 residues. The germline V gene encodes CDR1 SQVTM and CDR2 ANQGSEA. In DNA form, the CDR3 reads TGCAGCGTTACTCTCGGGACTAATGAAAAACTGTTTTTT. This sequence encodes CSVTLGTNEKLFF.

This clone has just a few counts. The rearrangement uses TRBV4-3 and TRBJ1-1, with D tentatively TRBD1 (6 bases). This CDR3 comprises 14 residues. Germline V CDR1 and CDR2: LGHNA, YSLEER. V was cut by 5 bases and J by 5 bases, with 15 bases left in between. The CDR3 protein is CASSAQGRDTEAFF. CDR3 DNA: TGCGCCAGCAGCGCACAGGGCAGAGATACTGAAGCTTTCTTT.

The rearrangement joins TRBV29-1 to TRBJ2-5, with D unclear. V was pared by 4 bases and J by 1 base, with 10 bases between. CDR3 length equals 13 residues. CDR1 and CDR2 (germline): SQVTM, ANQGSEA. The CDR3 DNA is TGCAGCGTTGTACAGATCCTCCAAGAGACCCAGTACTTC. Its protein is CSVVQILQETQYF.